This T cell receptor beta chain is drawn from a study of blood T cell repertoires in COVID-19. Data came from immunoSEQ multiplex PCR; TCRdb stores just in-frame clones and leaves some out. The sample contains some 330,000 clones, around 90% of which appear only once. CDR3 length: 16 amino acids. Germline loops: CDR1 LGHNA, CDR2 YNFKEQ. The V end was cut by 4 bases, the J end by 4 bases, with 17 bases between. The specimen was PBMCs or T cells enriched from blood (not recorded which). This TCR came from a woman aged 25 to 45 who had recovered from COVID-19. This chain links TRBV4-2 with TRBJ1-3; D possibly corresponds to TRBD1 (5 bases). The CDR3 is CASSPGGLEVGNTIYF. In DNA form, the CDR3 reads TGTGCCAGCAGCCCCGGGGGTTTGGAGGTAGGAAACACCATATATTTT.